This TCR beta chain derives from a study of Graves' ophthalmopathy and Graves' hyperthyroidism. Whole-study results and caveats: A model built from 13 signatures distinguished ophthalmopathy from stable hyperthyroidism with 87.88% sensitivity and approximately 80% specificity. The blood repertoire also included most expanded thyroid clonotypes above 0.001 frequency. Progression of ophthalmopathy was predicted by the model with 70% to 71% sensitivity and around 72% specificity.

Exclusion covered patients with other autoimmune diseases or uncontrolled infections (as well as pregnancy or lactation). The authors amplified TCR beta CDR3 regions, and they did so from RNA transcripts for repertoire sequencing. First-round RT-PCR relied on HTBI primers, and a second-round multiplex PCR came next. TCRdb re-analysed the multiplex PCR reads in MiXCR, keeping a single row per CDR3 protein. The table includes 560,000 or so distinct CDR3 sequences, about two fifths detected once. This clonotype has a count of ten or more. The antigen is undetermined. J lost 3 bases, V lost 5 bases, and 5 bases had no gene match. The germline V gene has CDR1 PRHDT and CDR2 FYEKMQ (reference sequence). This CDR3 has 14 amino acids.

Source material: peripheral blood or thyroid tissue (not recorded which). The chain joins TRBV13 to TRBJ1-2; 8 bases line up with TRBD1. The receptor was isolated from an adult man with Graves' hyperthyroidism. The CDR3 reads CASSPRTGYYGYTF. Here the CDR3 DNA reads TGTGCCAGCAGCCCTAGGACAGGGTACTATGGCTACACCTTC.